This T cell receptor beta chain was recovered during a study of blood T cell repertoires in COVID-19. Study at large: PBMCs, B-cell-depleted T cells, or T cells were the source of the cDNA or gDNA that made up the material.

Per the original data handling: Estimation of nucleated cell counts was performed using reference gene primer amplification. Assay: immunoSEQ multiplex PCR; the TCRdb copy retains only in-frame clones and omits some. V, J and clone size were drawn from that table, and D and trimming were deduced from the DNA. The sample lists about 50,000 clones, about 88% seen once, with about 16% in the top ten. Source material: peripheral blood. The sequence was collected from a human donor with active COVID-19. The donor label of this sample is uncertain.

CDR3 DNA: TGTGCCAGCAGCTACCGACAAGATGACCTGTACTTC. Translating it yields CASSYRQDDLYF. The chain joins TRBV12-3 or TRBV12-4 to TRBJ2-7; D is unresolved. V lost 6 bases and J lost 12, with 18 bases in between. This CDR3 has 12 amino acids.